Below are 28 T cell receptor beta chains sequenced from a single sample in a study of graft-versus-host responses after intestinal transplantation. No antigen is known for these receptors. Only in-frame clones appear in the TCRdb table, and some are missing; sequencing was by immunoSEQ multiplex PCR. Seen here are approximately 80,000 clones, 85% to 90% observed once, and the top ten hold approximately 0.34%. The material was unstimulated CD4+ T cells sorted from spleen or lymph node cells, obtained before intestinal transplant. The receptors here all came from a human donor who received an intestinal transplant.

V usage is TRBV27 and J usage is TRBJ2-6; 8 bases are a match to TRBD1. Germline CDR1 reads MNHEY; CDR2 reads SMNVEV (reference sequence). The ends lost 5 bases at V and 4 bases at J; junction bases unmatched: 4. The CDR3 has 15 residues. The CDR3 loop reads CASSQGQGGANVLTF. CDR3 sequence (DNA): TGTGCCAGCAGTCAAGGACAGGGCGGGGCCAACGTCCTGACTTTC.

This clone was counted between two and nine times. The V call is TRBV5-4, the J call TRBJ1-1, with 7 bases lining up with TRBD1. Germline V gene lookup returns CDR1 SGHNT and CDR2 YYREEE (reference sequence). The V gene end was trimmed by 0 bases and the J gene end by 4 bases; junction bases not matched to a gene: 0. The CDR3 has 13 residues. CDR3 sequence (DNA): TGTGCCAGCAGCTTGGACAGGGGCACTGAAGCTTTCTTT. Residues: CASSLDRGTEAFF.

This chain connects TRBV25-1 to TRBJ2-1; the D gene is possibly TRBD2 (6 bases). The V gene lost 3 bases and the J gene lost 3 bases, with 15 bases spanning the gap. Germline values: CDR1 MGHDK, CDR2 SYGVNS. This CDR3 is built from 16 residues. The chain's CDR3 is CASSEGGSLGYNEQFF. Here the CDR3 DNA reads TGTGCCAGCAGTGAGGGAGGATCCTTGGGCTACAATGAGCAGTTCTTC.

Turning to this clone: Different DNA sequences within this sample yield the same CDR3. V usage is TRBV27 and J usage is TRBJ2-7, with 7 bases identical to TRBD1. The CDR3 contains 14 residues. With V trimmed by 2 bases and J by 4 bases, 5 bases remained unmatched. The germline CDR1 and CDR2 sequences are MNHEY and SMNVEV (reference sequence). The CDR3 DNA reads TGTGCCAGCAGTTTACGGGGCAGGGGGTACGAGCAGTACTTC. Translated, it gives CASSLRGRGYEQYF.

This sequence joins TRBV18 and TRBJ1-2, with D tentatively TRBD1 (6 bases). Trimming took 3 bases from V and 4 from J, leaving 9 bases between them. There are 13 residues in the CDR3. CDR1 is KGHSH, CDR2 LQKENI, per germline. Written as DNA, the CDR3 is TGTGCCAGCTCACCCGACAGGATCTATGGCTACACCTTC. Residues: CASSPDRIYGYTF.

This chain uses TRBV29-1 with TRBJ1-1, with TRBD1 matching 10 bases. The CDR3 runs 13 residues. After removal of 7 bases from V and 4 bases from J, the junction contained 6 bases not matched to a gene. Germline CDR1 and CDR2: SQVTM and ANQGSEA. In nucleotides, the CDR3 is TGCAGCGGAGACAGGGGGCTGGGCACTGAAGCTTTCTTT. This encodes CSGDRGLGTEAFF.

The sample holds a few counts of this clone. V usage is TRBV7-9 and J usage is TRBJ1-2; 9 bases fit TRBD1. Germline V gene data show CDR1 as SEHNR and CDR2 as FQNEAQ (reference sequence). This CDR3 region has 14 residues. The J segment lost 8 bases and the V segment lost 1 base, leaving 5 bases of the junction unmatched. The CDR3 sequence is CASSLGTGERGYTF. The DNA for the CDR3 is TGTGCCAGCAGCTTAGGGACAGGGGAGCGAGGCTACACCTTC.

There are a few counts of this clone. The CDR3 DNA follows: TGTGCCAGCTCACCATACGAGGGGGTCTACACCTTC. Its protein is CASSPYEGVYTF. The chain joins TRBV18 to TRBJ1-2; TRBD1 might be the D (6 bases). The CDR3 sequence is 12 residues long. Trimming took off 2 bases at V and 10 bases at J, with 11 bases between the two ends. Germline CDR1 reads KGHSH; CDR2 reads LQKENI.

J is TRBJ2-1 and V is TRBV7-8; 10 bases line up with TRBD2. The length of the CDR3 is 18 residues. The germline V gene encodes CDR1 SGHVS and CDR2 FQNEAQ. V gave up 1 base and J gave up 6 bases; unmatched junction bases: 12. The CDR3 region has the DNA TGTGCCAGCAGCTTAGTCGACCTACTAGCGGGACGTAGCAATGAGCAGTTCTTC. It codes for CASSLVDLLAGRSNEQFF. Full variable domain (missing parts from reference TRBV7-8 and TRBJ2-1): GAGVSQSPRYKVAKRGQDVALRCDPISGHVSLFWYQQALGQGPEFLTYFQNEAQLDKSGLPSDRFFAERPEGSVSTLKIQRTQQEDSAVYLCASSLVDLLAGRSNEQFFGPGTRLTVL.

The chain recombines TRBV18 with TRBJ2-7; 9 bases are shared with TRBD1. CDR3 length: 15 amino acids. Trimming took 5 bases from V and 4 from J; bases not matched to a gene: 9. Germline CDR1 and CDR2: KGHSH and LQKENI. The CDR3 DNA reads TGTGCCAGCTCAGTCAAGACAGGGGGAATGTACGAGCAGTACTTC. Translated, it gives CASSVKTGGMYEQYF.

V is TRBV5-1 and J is TRBJ2-7, with 8 bases fitting TRBD1. The CDR3 length is 15 residues. Germline lookup yields CDR1 SGHRS and CDR2 YFSETQ. Unmatched junction bases numbered 8, after V lost 4 bases and J lost 2 bases. The CDR3 DNA follows: TGCGCCAGCAGCCCCGGGGGACAGGTGACCTACGAGCAGTACTTC. Amino acids: CASSPGGQVTYEQYF.

V and J are TRBV5-4 and TRBJ2-7; D is perhaps TRBD1 (5 bases). The germline V gene encodes CDR1 SGHNT and CDR2 YYREEE (reference sequence). CDR3 length: 13 residues. With 4 bases removed from V and 6 bases from J, the gap between germline ends came to 14 bases. The DNA of the CDR3 is TGTGCCAGCAGCCTCGACAGAGGTGGCGAGCAGTACTTC. This sequence encodes CASSLDRGGEQYF.

The genes are TRBV9 and TRBJ2-1, with D tentatively TRBD1 (6 bases). The germline gives CDR1 SGDLS, CDR2 YYNGEE. The CDR3 is 14 amino acids. Trimming shortened V by 3 bases and J by 10 bases, and 17 bases separated the two germline ends. CDR3 amino acids: CASSAGLQGWEQFF. The CDR3 coding sequence is TGTGCCAGCAGCGCCGGCCTGCAGGGGTGGGAGCAGTTCTTC.

The chain recombines TRBV19 with TRBJ2-7; 7 nucleotides agree with TRBD1. The germline CDR1 and CDR2 sequences are LNHDA and SQIVND (reference sequence). The CDR3 length is 18 residues. V gave up 7 bases and J gave up 2 bases; unmatched junction bases: 20. CDR3 region: CASMRGPLQTGRTYEQYF. In nucleotides, the CDR3 is TGTGCCAGTATGAGGGGGCCTTTACAGACAGGGCGTACCTACGAGCAGTACTTC.

V usage is TRBV30 and J usage is TRBJ1-3; 8 bases are shared with TRBD1. The CDR3 is 15 amino acids. The J segment lost 4 bases and the V segment lost 2 bases, leaving 7 bases of the junction unmatched. The germline V gene has CDR1 GTSNPN and CDR2 SVGIG (reference sequence). The CDR3 DNA reads as TGTGCCTGGAGTCCAAACAGGGGGTCAGGAAACACCATATATTTT. It specifies CAWSPNRGSGNTIYF.

This chain links TRBV21-1 with TRBJ2-2; the table names TRBD2, a call not compared with the DNA. TRBV21-1 is tagged as a pseudogene. The CDR3 covers 20 residues. The CDR3 sequence is CASSKIVVGGRAGRTGELFF. The DNA for the CDR3 is TGTGCCAGCAGCAAAATAGTAGTCGGCGGGAGGGCCGGGCGAACCGGGGAGCTGTTTTTT.

This chain connects TRBV28 to TRBJ2-4, with D possibly TRBD2 on 6 matching bases. Germline V lookup: CDR1 MDHEN, CDR2 SYDVKM. The germline V and J ends were trimmed by 7 bases and 4 bases, with 14 bases remaining between them. The CDR3 runs to 14 residues. CDR3 protein: CASTGGNRKNIQYF. The CDR3 nucleotides are TGTGCCAGCACTGGCGGGAATCGGAAAAACATTCAGTACTTC.

This chain links TRBV7-6 with TRBJ1-1; D remains unclear. Trimming took 1 base from V and 6 from J, leaving 9 bases between them. Germline V CDR1 and CDR2: SGHVS, FNYEAQ. The CDR3 covers 13 residues. DNA for the CDR3: TGTGCCAGCAGCTTAGGGCAGGCCTCTGAAGCTTTCTTT. This codes for CASSLGQASEAFF.

The V gene is TRBV7-2, the J gene TRBJ2-7, with D perhaps matching TRBD1 (6 bases). Per germline, CDR1 SGHTA and CDR2 FQGNSA. This CDR3 contains 15 residues. Trimming pared 4 bases from V and 0 bases from J, leaving 13 bases between. Written as DNA, the CDR3 is TGTGCCAGCAGCTCTCAAGGGGGTTCCTCCTACGAGCAGTACTTC. Its translation: CASSSQGGSSYEQYF.

This clone has a single count. This specimen includes other DNA sequences encoding the same CDR3. J is TRBJ1-2 and V is TRBV28; D is ambiguous. Germline loops: CDR1 MDHEN, CDR2 SYDVKM. Trimming took off 6 bases at V and 5 bases at J, with 7 bases between the two ends. The CDR3 consists of 11 residues. In DNA form, the CDR3 reads TGTGCCAGCAGCGGGAATTATGGCTACACCTTC. Translated: CASSGNYGYTF.

CDR3 DNA: TGTGCCAGCTCCCCGGGGGGCAGTTATGGCTACACCTTC. It translates to CASSPGGSYGYTF. The V and J genes are TRBV18 and TRBJ1-2, with D tentatively TRBD1 (6 bases). The germline V gene has CDR1 KGHSH and CDR2 LQKENI. V lost 6 bases and J 5 bases, leaving 13 bases between the germline ends. CDR3 size: 13 residues.

The chain employs TRBV15 and TRBJ1-5, with D possibly being TRBD1 (5 bases). Trimming took off 5 bases at V and 2 bases at J, with 10 bases between the two ends. Germline V gene data show CDR1 as LNHNV and CDR2 as YYDKDF (reference sequence). This CDR3 is built from 14 residues. CDR3 protein: CATSGGAGNQPQHF. The CDR3, as DNA: TGTGCCACCAGCGGTGGGGCTGGCAATCAGCCCCAGCATTTT.

This rearrangement joins TRBV7-9 to TRBJ2-7; a weak D match, TRBD2 (6 bases). Germline lookup yields CDR1 SEHNR and CDR2 FQNEAQ (reference sequence). This CDR3 is 14 amino acids long. Trimming took 7 bases from V and 3 from J, leaving 16 bases between them. The CDR3 spells CASTRGGLIYEQYF. Here the CDR3 DNA reads TGTGCCAGCACTCGGGGAGGTTTAATCTACGAGCAGTACTTC.

The chain uses TRBV5-1 and TRBJ1-1; D possibly corresponds to TRBD1 (5 bases). V dropped 0 bases and J dropped 6 bases, with 9 bases sitting between them. The germline gives CDR1 SGHRS, CDR2 YFSETQ. The CDR3 extends over 13 amino acids. The CDR3 spells CASSLAQGPEAFF. The DNA for the CDR3 is TGCGCCAGCAGCTTGGCCCAGGGCCCTGAAGCTTTCTTT.

This rearrangement joins TRBV2 to TRBJ2-7; TRBD2 agrees at 14 bases. CDR3 size: 15 residues. The junction had 6 bases not matched to a gene; V was cut back by 6 bases and J by 5 bases. Germline V gene lookup returns CDR1 SNHLY and CDR2 FYNNEI. CDR3 coding DNA: TGTGCCAGCAGATTGACTAGCGGGGGGGTCGACGAGCAGTACTTC. Its protein product is CASRLTSGGVDEQYF.

The gene calls are TRBV4-1 and TRBJ1-6, with D unresolved. The CDR3 loop spans 17 amino acids. In germline, CDR1 is MGHRA, CDR2 YSYEKL. V was clipped by 1 base and J by 0 bases, with 10 bases between them. CDR3 DNA: TGCGCCAGCAGCCAAGGGCGGGCGAGCTCCTATAATTCACCCCTCCACTTT. Translating it yields CASSQGRASSYNSPLHF.

The V gene is TRBV4-1, the J gene TRBJ2-7, with 9 nucleotides matching TRBD1. This CDR3 comprises 20 residues. The germline CDR1 and CDR2 sequences are MGHRA and YSYEKL. Trimming at V came to 0 bases and at J to 4 bases, leaving 19 bases not matched to a gene. The CDR3 DNA sequence: TGCGCCAGCAGCCAAGATCAAGGACAGGGGCGTCCTGGGTCCTTTTACGAGCAGTACTTC. It translates to CASSQDQGQGRPGSFYEQYF.

The chain has TRBV19 and TRBJ1-2, with TRBD1 matching 10 bases. V was clipped by 4 bases and J by 2 bases; unmatched bases: 7. The CDR3 is 16 amino acids. Germline CDR1 is LNHDA and CDR2 is SQIVND (reference sequence). CDR3 protein: CASSRLPGQGNYGYTF. CDR3 nucleotide sequence: TGTGCCAGTAGTAGGCTCCCGGGACAGGGGAACTATGGCTACACCTTC.